These T cell receptor beta chains were read from a single sample in a study of blood T cell repertoires in COVID-19. Assay: immunoSEQ multiplex PCR; the TCRdb copy retains only in-frame clones and omits some. This table has more than 300,000 clones, 85% to 90% appearing once. The sample comprised PBMCs or T cells enriched from blood (not recorded which). The receptors come from a woman aged 18-29 years who had recovered from COVID-19. CDR3s include the opening cysteine and the closing phenylalanine or tryptophan. D genes are given only for firm matches. Some rows have no size entry. The others give once, few or many, or a class for an expanded clone.

d_gene	abundance	v_gene	j_gene	CDR3aa	CDR3nt
.	.	TRBV5-1	TRBJ1-4	CASSSQGGREKLFF	TGCGCCAGCAGCTCACAGGGAGGGAGGGAAAAACTGTTTTTT
TRBD1	.	TRBV5-1	TRBJ2-7	CASSLQGQYYEQYF	TGCGCCAGCAGCCTACAGGGACAGTACTACGAGCAGTACTTC
TRBD1	.	TRBV9	TRBJ1-4	CASSGGGTGGKKLFF	TGTGCCAGCAGCGGCGGAGGGACAGGGGGGAAAAAACTGTTTTTT
.	.	TRBV7-3	TRBJ2-2	CASSSNRAHTGELFF	TGTGCCAGCAGCTCTAACAGAGCTCACACCGGGGAGCTGTTTTTT
TRBD1	.	TRBV2	TRBJ1-2	CASSRQGAGGYTF	TGTGCCAGCAGTCGACAGGGGGCGGGTGGCTACACCTTC
.	.	TRBV19	TRBJ1-2	CASSITPGYGYTF	TGTGCCAGTAGTATAACTCCAGGCTATGGCTACACCTTC
TRBD1	.	TRBV30	TRBJ1-1	CAWRTQGDTEAFF	TGTGCCTGGAGAACACAGGGGGACACTGAAGCTTTCTTT
.	.	TRBV9	TRBJ1-2	CASSVGLQGLGYGYTF	TGTGCCAGCAGCGTAGGGCTTCAGGGGCTCGGCTATGGCTACACCTTC
TRBD1	.	TRBV7-9	TRBJ2-2	CASRQRIGQGNTGELFF	TGTGCCAGCAGGCAGAGGATCGGACAGGGGAACACCGGGGAGCTGTTTTTT
.	.	TRBV10-3	TRBJ2-7	CAISDEGAYEQYF	TGTGCCATCAGTGATGAGGGCGCCTACGAGCAGTACTTC
TRBD1	.	TRBV5-4	TRBJ2-2	CASSKGQTNTGELFF	TGTGCCAGCAGCAAGGGACAGACGAACACCGGGGAGCTGTTTTTT
.	once	TRBV27	TRBJ1-3	CASSQQGSGNTIYF	TGTGCCAGCAGCCAACAGGGATCTGGAAACACCATATATTTT
.	few	TRBV7-3	TRBJ1-5	CASSLTAIYSNQPQHF	TGTGCCAGCAGCCTTACAGCTATCTATAGCAATCAGCCCCAGCATTTT
.	.	TRBV20-1	TRBJ1-2	CSASPGSSYGYTF	TGCAGTGCTAGTCCAGGGTCGAGCTATGGCTACACCTTC
.	.	TRBV28	TRBJ1-1	CASSLRAGAGTEAFF	TGTGCCAGCAGTTTAAGAGCAGGGGCGGGCACTGAAGCTTTCTTT
.	.	TRBV19	TRBJ1-5	CASGQLGGNQPQHF	TGTGCCAGCGGACAGCTCGGGGGCAATCAGCCCCAGCATTTT
TRBD1	.	TRBV2	TRBJ1-1	CASTRGRDTEAFF	TGTGCCAGCACCAGGGGGCGAGACACTGAAGCTTTCTTT
TRBD1	.	TRBV14	TRBJ1-2	CASSLTGGGRSYTF	TGTGCCAGCAGCCTGACAGGGGGCGGTAGGAGCTACACCTTC
.	.	TRBV10-3	TRBJ1-1	CAISRQEDYTEAFF	TGTGCCATCAGCAGACAGGAAGATTACACTGAAGCTTTCTTT
.	.	TRBV7-8	TRBJ2-7	CASSLGTFSYEQYF	TGTGCCAGCAGCTTAGGGACATTCTCCTACGAGCAGTACTTC
.	.	TRBV30	TRBJ2-3	CAWRQPGTSTDTQYF	TGTGCCTGGAGGCAACCCGGGACTAGCACAGATACGCAGTATTTT
TRBD1	.	TRBV18	TRBJ2-4	CASSRDRGKDIQYF	TGTGCCAGCTCACGGGACAGGGGGAAGGACATTCAGTACTTC
.	.	TRBV28	TRBJ1-5	CASTLRSLSNQPQHF	TGTGCCAGCACCCTACGGTCCCTTAGCAATCAGCCCCAGCATTTT
TRBD1	.	TRBV12-3/TRBV12-4	TRBJ1-1	CASSGQENTEAFF	TGTGCCAGCAGCGGACAGGAGAACACTGAAGCTTTCTTT
TRBD1	.	TRBV19	TRBJ2-3	CASSKGLGTGVTDTQYF	TGTGCCAGTAGTAAGGGCTTAGGGACAGGGGTTACAGATACGCAGTATTTT
.	.	TRBV19	TRBJ2-7	CASSPAEYYEQYF	TGTGCCAGTAGCCCCGCGGAGTACTACGAGCAGTACTTC
.	.	TRBV30	TRBJ1-2	CAWSGGGEGYTF	TGTGCCTGGAGTGGGGGGGGCGAGGGCTACACCTTC
.	.	TRBV2	TRBJ1-1	CASSQGMNTEAFF	TGTGCCAGCAGTCAAGGTATGAACACTGAAGCTTTCTTT
.	.	TRBV18	TRBJ2-6	CASSPTGSAGANVLTF	TGTGCCAGCTCACCAACTGGTAGCGCTGGGGCCAACGTCCTGACTTTC
.	few	TRBV18	TRBJ2-3	CASSSAQSETQYF	TGTGCCAGCTCATCAGCCCAATCGGAGACGCAGTATTTT
.	few	TRBV10-3	TRBJ2-1	CAISEARLRGKSYNEQFF	TGTGCCATCAGTGAGGCACGCTTACGGGGGAAGTCCTACAATGAGCAGTTCTTC
TRBD1	.	TRBV7-9	TRBJ1-4	CASSQGDRGPEKLFF	TGTGCCAGCAGCCAGGGGGACAGGGGGCCAGAAAAACTGTTTTTT
TRBD1	.	TRBV2	TRBJ1-5	CASRPGQANNQPQHF	TGTGCCAGCAGGCCGGGACAGGCGAACAATCAGCCCCAGCATTTT
TRBD1	.	TRBV10-3	TRBJ2-7	CAISGLQGAREQYF	TGTGCCATCAGTGGGCTACAGGGGGCGCGGGAGCAGTACTTC
.	.	TRBV5-6	TRBJ2-7	CASSLGTVYEQYF	TGTGCCAGCAGCTTGGGTACTGTCTACGAGCAGTACTTC
TRBD2	.	TRBV3-1/TRBV3-2	TRBJ2-1	CASSQEGGRASGQFF	TGTGCCAGCAGCCAAGAAGGCGGGAGGGCCTCGGGGCAGTTCTTC
.	.	TRBV6-4	TRBJ1-1	CASSETVDTEAFF	TGTGCCAGCAGTGAAACAGTCGACACTGAAGCTTTCTTT
.	.	TRBV5-1	TRBJ2-2	CASSFGAPTGELFF	TGCGCCAGCAGCTTTGGGGCGCCCACCGGGGAGCTGTTTTTT
.	.	TRBV7-9	TRBJ1-6	CASSLAPQAPLPLHF	TGTGCCAGCAGCTTAGCTCCACAGGCCCCCCTGCCCCTCCACTTT
TRBD1	.	TRBV2	TRBJ1-3	CASRGQGDSYASGNTIYF	TGTGCCAGCAGGGGACAGGGGGATTCCTATGCCTCTGGAAACACCATATATTTT
.	.	TRBV27	TRBJ2-7	CASWPGGSAYEQYF	TGTGCCAGCTGGCCGGGGGGCTCAGCCTACGAGCAGTACTTC
.	few	TRBV21-1	TRBJ2-7	CASSAYSGTGDRSGYEQYF	TGTGCCAGCAGCGCCTACTCCGGGACAGGGGACAGAAGCGGTTACGAGCAGTACTTC
.	.	TRBV5-1	TRBJ1-1	CASSLGGIEAFF	TGCGCCAGCAGCTTGGGCGGTATTGAAGCTTTCTTT
TRBD2	.	TRBV9	TRBJ2-5	CASSPTSGRLQETQYF	TGTGCCAGCAGCCCAACTAGCGGGAGGCTCCAAGAGACCCAGTACTTC
.	once	TRBV5-1	TRBJ1-1	CASSSAGNTEAFF	TGCGCCAGCAGCTCCGCCGGGAACACTGAAGCTTTCTTT
TRBD2	.	TRBV28	TRBJ2-7	CASSPGTNYEQYF	TGTGCCAGCAGCCCCGGGACTAACTACGAGCAGTACTTC
.	once	TRBV29-1	TRBJ1-3	CSVDAGSGNTIYF	TGCAGCGTTGATGCAGGCTCTGGAAACACCATATATTTT
TRBD2	.	TRBV3-1/TRBV3-2	TRBJ2-1	CASSPGLAGDNEQFF	TGTGCCAGCAGCCCGGGACTAGCGGGGGACAATGAGCAGTTCTTC